The 23 T cell receptor beta chains below come from one sample, sequenced in a study of blood T cells in healthy people across ages. Primed by a sample-barcoded 5' primer and a J-beta primer mix, a second PCR proceeded for about 6 to 12 cycles. TCRdb recomputed calls from the 5' RACE reads with MiXCR, one row per CDR3 protein. The sample consists of almost 1 million distinct CDR3 sequences, roughly half of them appearing once. Source material: blood. The receptors shown here come from a woman aged 55-70 years in good health.

The CDR3 nucleotides are TGTGCCAGCACACCCCCCAGCCTCTCGTCCAATGAGCAGTTCTTC. Translation: CASTPPSLSSNEQFF. The chain recombines TRBV7-2 with TRBJ2-1, with no clear D. Trimming removed 7 bases at V and 6 bases at J, with 19 bases between. The CDR3 has 15 amino acids. Germline V gene data show CDR1 as SGHTA and CDR2 as FQGNSA.

This clonotype appeared a few times. This rearrangement joins TRBV4-1 to TRBJ1-6, with unresolved D. The germline V and J ends were trimmed by 4 bases and 7 bases, with 17 bases remaining between them. The CDR3 is 16 amino acids. Germline values: CDR1 MGHRA, CDR2 YSYEKL. The CDR3 DNA follows: TGCGCCAGCAGCCCTGGAGAGCTGGTAGCGAATTCACCCCTCCACTTT. Encoded protein: CASSPGELVANSPLHF.

The rearrangement joins TRBV7-2 to TRBJ2-1; no clear D. V was shortened by 5 bases and J by 5 bases, with 16 bases between the two germline ends. The CDR3 is made up of 15 amino acids. The V gene's germline CDR1 is SGHTA and CDR2 FQGNSA. This chain's CDR3 is CASSLNGLPNNEQFF. In DNA, the CDR3 is TGTGCCAGCAGCCTAAATGGGCTACCAAACAATGAGCAGTTCTTC.

The gene calls are TRBV29-1 and TRBJ2-5; D is perhaps TRBD2 (6 bases). There are 12 residues in the CDR3. The V gene's germline CDR1 is SQVTM and CDR2 ANQGSEA. In nucleotides, the CDR3 is TGCGGTTTCCGGGACTTCGACTACGGGCAGTACTTC. Encoded protein: CGFRDFDYGQYF.

The V and J genes are TRBV3-1 and TRBJ2-5; TRBD1 agrees at 9 bases. The J call may be incorrect, as the DNA end agrees better with TRBJ2-7. Germline V gives CDR1 LGHDT, CDR2 YNNKEL (reference sequence). The CDR3 is 17 amino acids. CDR3 residues: CASSSTIPGQGEYEQYF. The CDR3 DNA is TGTGCCAGCAGCTCAACGATACCGGGACAGGGAGAGTACGAGCAGTACTTC.

The chain links TRBV6-2 or TRBV6-3 to TRBJ2-5; D remains ambiguous. The CDR3 spans 12 residues. V lost 6 bases to trimming and J lost 6 bases, with 11 bases between them. CDR1 and CDR2 from the germline V gene are MNHEY and SVGEGT. CDR3 coding DNA: TGTGCCAGCAGCCCCCTTTTGAAGACCCAGTACTTC. This translates into CASSPLLKTQYF.

The chain employs TRBV13 and TRBJ2-7, with 8 bases fitting TRBD2. This CDR3 has 17 amino acids. The V and J ends lost 2 bases and 2 bases, in that order; junction bases with no gene match: 11. The V gene's germline CDR1 is PRHDT and CDR2 FYEKMQ (reference sequence). CDR3 region: CASSLQFRGREAYEQYF. The CDR3 nucleotides are TGTGCCAGCAGCTTACAGTTCCGGGGGCGGGAGGCCTACGAGCAGTACTTC.

This chain uses TRBV7-9 with TRBJ1-1; 9 nucleotides line up with TRBD1. The CDR3 extends over 17 amino acids. From germline, CDR1 is SEHNR and CDR2 FQNEAQ (reference sequence). V dropped 0 bases and J dropped 4; count of bases not matched to a gene: 9. In nucleotides, the CDR3 is TGTGCCAGCAGCTTAGCCTACCACAGGGGGCAGGGCACTGAAGCTTTCTTT. Protein: CASSLAYHRGQGTEAFF. Complete variable domain (other parts from reference TRBV7-9 and TRBJ1-1): DTGVSQNPRHKITKRGQNVTFRCDPISEHNRLYWYRQTLGQGPEFLTYFQNEAQLEKSRLLSDRFSAERPKGSFSTLEIQRTEQGDSAMYLCASSLAYHRGQGTEAFFGQGTRLTVV.

This clonotype showed up just once. This chain joins TRBV28 and TRBJ1-5, with D unresolved. The V end was cut by 5 bases, the J end by 15 bases, with 17 bases between. This CDR3 contains 12 residues. Germline lookup yields CDR1 MDHEN and CDR2 SYDVKM. The CDR3 spells CASSPRPSGSHF. The CDR3 DNA reads TGTGCCAGCAGTCCCCGGCCTTCGGGCTCGCATTTT.

V usage is TRBV10-3 and J usage is TRBJ2-7, with 7 bases that match TRBD2. Germline assignment: CDR1 ENHRY and CDR2 SYGVKD. The CDR3 length is 15 residues. With V trimmed by 3 bases and J by 4 bases, 9 bases remained unmatched. In DNA form, the CDR3 reads TGTGCCATCAGTGACCGACTAGCATCGGGATACGAGCAGTACTTC. Its protein is CAISDRLASGYEQYF.

The V and J genes are TRBV7-8 and TRBJ2-1; 16 bases map to TRBD2. The germline V gene has CDR1 SGHVS and CDR2 FQNEAQ. Unmatched junction bases numbered 10, after V lost 6 bases and J lost 2 bases. The CDR3 length is 19 residues. CDR3 protein: CASRPGTGTSGRAYNEQFF. The CDR3 bases are TGTGCCAGCAGACCTGGCACCGGGACTAGCGGGAGGGCCTACAATGAGCAGTTCTTC.

The chain uses TRBV18 and TRBJ2-7; D gene ambiguous. Trimming stripped 9 bases from V and 4 bases from J, with 16 bases between. The CDR3 sequence is 13 residues long. Germline V gene data show CDR1 as KGHSH and CDR2 as LQKENI. The CDR3 nucleotides are TGTGCCAGTTCGCCCTCGGCTATTTACGAGCAGTACTTC. It codes for CASSPSAIYEQYF.

J is TRBJ2-5 and V is TRBV30, with D uncertain. Trimming removed 2 bases at V and 4 bases at J, with 2 bases between. Germline V gene data show CDR1 as GTSNPN and CDR2 as SVGIG (reference sequence). The CDR3 spans 10 residues. CDR3: CAWSLETQYF. The DNA of the CDR3 is TGTGCCTGGAGTTTAGAGACCCAGTACTTC.

The V call is TRBV4-1, the J call TRBJ2-5; D may be TRBD1 or TRBD2 (6 bases each). Between the trimmed V and J ends, which lost 5 bases and 4 bases, there was a span of 17 bases. This CDR3 spans 15 amino acids. Germline CDR1 is MGHRA and CDR2 is YSYEKL. The CDR3, as DNA: TGCGCCAGCAGCTCCAGGAAGGGGGGCGGAGAGACCCAGTACTTC. Translating it yields CASSSRKGGGETQYF.

This clonotype came up once. The chain joins TRBV28 to TRBJ2-1, with D uncertain. The germline CDR1 and CDR2 sequences are MDHEN and SYDVKM. Trimming removed 0 bases at V and 8 bases at J, with 8 bases between. There are 13 residues in the CDR3. CDR3 DNA sequence: TGTGCCAGCAGTTTATGTCCCTCGGATGAGCAGTTCTTC. It encodes CASSLCPSDEQFF.

In its sample, this clonotype was seen a few times. V usage is TRBV20-1 and J usage is TRBJ1-5, with a tentative D call TRBD1 (6 bases). The CDR3 is made up of 13 amino acids. Trimming stripped 1 base from V and 5 bases from J, with 9 bases between. Germline CDR1 reads DFQATT; CDR2 reads SNEGSKA (reference sequence). CDR3 nucleotides: TGCAGTGCTAGAGGACAGGAGTATCAGCCCCAGCATTTT. It encodes CSARGQEYQPQHF.

CDR3 in DNA: TGTGCCAGCAGCCGCGGGCGACCGACCCAGTACTTC. This encodes CASSRGRPTQYF. The chain couples TRBV7-8 to TRBJ2-5, with a possible D match to TRBD2 (5 bases). Trimming stripped 5 bases from V and 7 bases from J, with 11 bases between. Germline loops: CDR1 SGHVS, CDR2 FQNEAQ. This CDR3 comprises 12 residues.

V usage is TRBV10-3 and J usage is TRBJ2-5; D unclear. The better agreement between TRBJ2-7 and the DNA end casts doubt on the J call. This CDR3 is 10 amino acids long. CDR1 and CDR2 from the germline V gene are ENHRY and SYGVKD. CDR3 bases: TGTGCCATCGGCGGTCACGAGCAGTACTTC. This codes for CAIGGHEQYF.

The chain combines TRBV28 with TRBJ1-2; 11 bases line up with TRBD1. Unmatched junction bases numbered 9, after V lost 4 bases and J lost 5 bases. Germline CDR1 MDHEN, CDR2 SYDVKM. The CDR3 spans 16 residues. Written as DNA, the CDR3 is TGTGCCAGCAGTTCGCCCGGGGACAGGGGGTTTTATGGCTACACCTTC. This gives the protein CASSSPGDRGFYGYTF.

The chain couples TRBV19 to TRBJ2-1, with 8 positions matching TRBD1. V lost 5 bases to trimming and J lost 9 bases; unmatched junction nucleotides: 3. This CDR3 contains 12 residues. Germline assignment: CDR1 LNHDA and CDR2 SQIVND (reference sequence). The DNA of the CDR3 is TGTGCCAGTAGTCACACAGGGGGTGAGCAGTTCTTC. Encoded protein: CASSHTGGEQFF.

The chain joins TRBV6-5 to TRBJ2-5; a possible D gene is TRBD1 (5 bases). The J call may be faulty, since TRBJ2-7 better matches the DNA end. The CDR3 covers 17 residues. From germline, CDR1 is MNHEY and CDR2 SVGAGI. CDR3 in amino acids: CASSYSSPGFTGYEQYF. The CDR3 DNA follows: TGTGCCAGCAGTTACTCGAGTCCCGGTTTTACAGGTTACGAGCAGTACTTC.

This clonotype has a handful of counts. J is TRBJ2-7 and V is TRBV7-9, with 10 bases lining up with TRBD1. This CDR3 has 15 amino acids. The V gene's germline CDR1 is SEHNR and CDR2 FQNEAQ (reference sequence). The junction had 6 bases not matched to a gene; V was cut back by 5 bases and J by 2 bases. DNA for the CDR3: TGTGCCAGCAGCGTGACAGGGGGCCCTACCTACGAGCAGTACTTC. As protein: CASSVTGGPTYEQYF.

This clonotype was seen more than once but under ten times. The V gene is TRBV5-1, the J gene TRBJ2-5; 11 nucleotides line up with TRBD2. J was trimmed by 2 bases and V by 2 bases; bases with no gene match: 8. CDR1 is SGHRS and CDR2 is YFSETQ in the germline V gene. This CDR3 contains 17 residues. The CDR3 reads CASSFVGRLAGQETQYF. CDR3 coding DNA: TGCGCCAGCAGCTTTGTTGGTAGACTAGCGGGGCAAGAGACCCAGTACTTC.